This paragraph reports one T cell receptor beta chain. There is no known antigen for this receptor. Within one base of it there is no much larger clone, and no base qualities were kept. Per the germline V gene, MNHNS is the CDR1 and SASEGT is the CDR2. V and J lose 6 bases and 5 bases, and a span of 10 bases separates them. The cysteine opens and the phenylalanine closes a CDR3 of 12 amino acids. Solely the CDR3 DNA is kept, with 36 bases framed from the first base. These data originate in a study of cytomegalovirus exposure and HLA in healthy donors (dated by TCRdb to about 2017). General notes on the study: According to an earlier analysis of a few hundred of the donors, about 179 million T cells yielded roughly 110 million unique TCR beta sequences and about 300 Gb of sequence data. Approximately 310 gigabases of sequencing data and about 92 million unique TCR sequences made up an early release that covered under 750 HLA-typed donors. Of the 398 genotyped donors, 65% to 90% fell in the genetic ancestry cluster associated with self-reported Caucasian donors. The study was designed to test whether signatures of past pathogen exposure could be identified by cataloging public T cell receptors. The T cell repertoires of several hundred subjects were profiled by immunosequencing and related to cytomegalovirus serostatus. A separate validation cohort of approximately 130 different subjects was used in addition to the roughly 700-subject first cohort. High-throughput TCR immunosequencing, statistical association of individual TCRs with disease status, and machine learning were combined to predict cytomegalovirus infection status. A later analysis re-examined previously published TCR beta repertoires from 500 to 700 donors and added high-resolution HLA genotyping to investigate patterns of TCR occurrence. In the later analysis, no new phenotypic data were used to find candidate immune exposures; instead, reliance was placed on TCR beta sequences and their occurrence across donors. An earlier analysis of fewer than 700 of the donors applied high-throughput TCR beta sequencing to assess whether each TCR beta V gene segment acted as functional or pseudogenic. Donor age, sex, ethnicity and CMV serostatus were collected together with the repertoire data. A later genetic analysis used genome-wide SNP genotypes for about three fifths of the 666 donors, treating that subset as a discovery cohort. Every repertoire in the discovery cohort had been generated on one and the same sequencing platform. Both class I and class II loci were covered by HLA typing, at four-digit resolution. The number of donors typed differed by locus, with roughly 629-640 for A, B, C, DRB1 and DQB1, roughly 520 for DQA1, 606 for DPA1, and around 450 for DPB1. A handful of DR-DQ haplotypes were handled as single units for association and clustering because linkage in the cohort was strong. On average, roughly 250,000 unique TCR beta nucleotide sequences were sequenced per donor among several hundred genotyped donors of the cohort, with around 19% of those sequences being non-productive. Study-wide conclusions, independent of this receptor: In an earlier analysis of some 640 of the donors, most TCR beta V segments were observed in productive rearrangements about 87% or about 30% of the time, broadly matching IMGT annotations. In this cohort, only TCR beta chains were sequenced, and detectable features were limited by the absence of alpha or paired-chain data. A later genetic analysis reported fewer N-insertions in productive TCRs among donors in an Asian-associated ancestry cluster than the roughly 650-donor mean. Because HLA typing was unavailable for some donors at each locus, only the typed subset was used in association tests. The authors suggested that the approach could potentially be extended to other disease states and immunological phenotypes. The only immune exposure information available for the cohort was CMV serostatus. A few of the identified cytomegalovirus-associated TCR beta chains were confirmed in vitro to be specific for cytomegalovirus antigens. A later genetic analysis associated a missense DCLRE1C variant with V-gene and J-gene trimming of TCR beta chains, and an independent cohort replicated the association. Compared with equally common non-associated chains, HLA-associated TCR beta chains in a later analysis were more clonally expanded and had lower generation probabilities. A later analysis found that TCR association rates varied across HLA loci, with DRB1 alleles showing the most associated TCRs and HLA-C alleles the fewest. The sequencing pipeline was judged likely to have produced a cluster of highly shared sequence variants as a technical artifact. In both the original and validation cohorts, the classifier was reported to diagnose cytomegalovirus status with high specificity and sensitivity. A further reported finding was that TCR beta sequences accurately predicted the HLA-A and HLA-B alleles for most subjects in the first cohort. When HLA alleles, especially DR and DQ, strongly co-occurred, attributing TCR associations to individual alleles was difficult. In a later analysis, about 16,000 TCR beta sequences were associated with specific HLA alleles at a false discovery rate of 0.05. Several of the top co-occurrence clusters appeared to be linked to parvovirus B19, influenza, CMV and Epstein-Barr virus, according to a later analysis. The presence/absence analyses assumed that sequencing depth was roughly uniform across donors, and that assumption may not be true. Most CMV-associated TCR beta chains appeared to be HLA-restricted in a later analysis, and the HLA associations seemed to be driven largely by CMV exposure. Correlated functional status among segregating V segments might reflect linkage disequilibrium, but an unknown experimental factor could not be ruled out. Most TCR sequences were seen in very few donors, while some public TCRs were found in many individuals. Because counts were too low, seventeen rarely observed V segments, including chromosome 9 orphons, were excluded from the earlier analysis of under 650 of the donors. Some IMGT-functional V segments, including TRBV6-2 and TRBV6-3, could not be distinguished by the 87-base-pair reads and were therefore excluded. A total of fewer than 200 TCR beta chains were listed by the study as associated with cytomegalovirus.

Receptor amplification or capture employed the immunoSEQ multiplex PCR assay. A mixture of 60 forward primers for TCR Vbeta segments and 13 reverse primers for TCR Jbeta segments was used in the multiplex PCR. The CDR3 region of rearranged TCR beta genes was amplified from genomic DNA with a multiplex PCR assay. The Illumina HiSeq System was used to sequence the amplified TCR beta libraries as 87-base-pair reads. In the paper's pipeline: A later analysis counted 75 million to 100 million unique TCR beta chains across the 600 to 850 repertoires, and roughly 9.9 million of these chains were shared by at least two donors. Raw reads were error-corrected and collapsed into unique sequences with a nearest-neighbor algorithm that merged closely related sequences to remove PCR and sequencing errors. Alignment of CDR3 sequences to IMGT reference sequences was used to assign V, D and J gene segments. For a sequence to be retained, at least a six-nucleotide match to both a V gene segment and a J gene segment was required. A rearrangement was called productive if the CDR3 had no stop codons and remained in frame with V and J, and every other rearrangement was called non-productive. CDR3 was defined according to IMGT convention as the region running from the second conserved V-encoded cysteine to the conserved J-encoded phenylalanine. The earlier analysis of 500 to 750 of the donors excluded any sequence lacking an unambiguous match to a single V gene segment. In an earlier analysis of some 590 of the donors, a V segment was called functional when productive rearrangements were above 56.7%, and segregating when the standard deviation between donors exceeded 5%. A statistical classification framework was developed to diagnose cytomegalovirus status using the catalog of TCR beta chain sequences. In a later analysis, V and J genes were assigned by comparing TCR nucleotide sequences against IMGT/GENE-DB human TR gene sequences. Using the TCRdist pipeline, a later analysis assigned CDR3 sequences along with most-parsimonious VDJ recombination scenarios. A later analysis defined each TCR beta chain by its CDR3 amino acid sequence plus V-gene family, and excluded reads lacking a unique V-gene family. To address suspected cross-contamination and a sequencing artifact, a later analysis removed roughly 640 highly shared, low-generation-probability nucleotide sequences. A later analysis calculated a clonal expansion index for each public chain from normalized within-repertoire ranks of inferred template counts. A later analysis computed generation probabilities with a VDJ recombination model fitted to out-of-frame rearrangements, and checked the results against IGoR. A later analysis scored TCR-TCR, TCR-HLA and TCR-CMV co-occurrence with hypergeometric tests, applying a repertoire-size bias correction to TCR pairs. False discovery rates were estimated in a later analysis by permuting HLA or CMV assignments 20 times. In a later analysis, co-occurring TCRs were grouped using DBSCAN, with TCRdist sequence similarity added in when clustering inside HLA-allele-positive subsets. Repertoires with fewer than 30,000 or more than 120,000 public chains, plus five repertoires with anomalous nucleotide sharing, were excluded from co-occurrence clustering. The table comes from immuneACCESS by way of TCRdb, which keeps in-frame sequences with V and J called. Part of the clones is missing from these tables; in studies checked, under half for an unresolved V gene and the rest for unknown reasons. V and J calls and clone size come straight from that table; D and trimming were deduced from the DNA. Across this sample there are 150,000 to 200,000 clones, with approximately 84% seen only once. The biggest ten clones account for more than 0.2% of the sample.

The cohort comprised some 680 healthy bone marrow donors. Cohort members were all nominally healthy when sampled, although unrecorded immune exposures were likely present. The donor was CMV seronegative and was included in the group of a few hundred seronegative cohort members. A peripheral blood sample was provided by each donor, and peripheral blood mononuclear cells were used for TCR beta sequencing. Genomic DNA was extracted from the blood cell samples with the Qiagen DNeasy Blood Extraction Kit. The V and J genes are TRBV6-1 and TRBJ1-1; a tentative D call is TRBD1 (6 bases match). The origin of this receptor is a girl under three years old in good health and CMV-seronegative. Sequencing used PBMCs. The DNA sequence follows: TGTGCCAGCAGAGACAGGATAACTGAAGCTTTCTTT. The encoded protein is CASRDRITEAFF.